Below, 10 T cell receptor beta chains from the same sample are listed, as sequenced in a study of CD8 T cells in ankylosing spondylitis. TCRdb reprocessed the 5' RACE reads via MiXCR and lists one record per CDR3 protein. The table includes more than 600,000 distinct CDR3 sequences, 15% to 20% detected once. Antigens for these TCRs are unknown. Findings and caveats of the study: Seemingly distinctive of ankylosing spondylitis blood was a TCR beta motif formed by eight highly homologous variants.

The sequenced sample was blood, either unsorted or a sorted T cell fraction (not recorded which). Receptor source: a male donor with ankylosing spondylitis.

The chain is built from TRBV3-1 and TRBJ2-7, with 12 positions matching TRBD1. Per germline, CDR1 LGHDT and CDR2 YNNKEL (reference sequence). J was trimmed by 3 bases and V by 1 base; bases with no gene match: 1. CDR3 size: 15 residues. The CDR3 is CASSQGDRGLYEQYF. The CDR3 coding sequence is TGTGCCAGCAGCCAAGGGGACAGGGGGCTCTACGAGCAGTACTTC.

This clonotype was observed at least ten times. CDR3: CSARPPGTGGILGYTF. Here the CDR3 DNA reads TGCAGTGCTAGACCACCCGGGACAGGGGGAATTCTTGGCTACACCTTC. The chain is built from TRBV20-1 and TRBJ1-2, with 11 bases identical to TRBD1. The ends lost 2 bases at V and 7 bases at J; junction bases unmatched: 12. Germline loops: CDR1 DFQATT, CDR2 SNEGSKA (reference sequence). The CDR3 spans 16 residues.

The chain recombines TRBV4-2 with TRBJ2-1, with 11 bases matching TRBD1. CDR1 and CDR2 from the germline V gene are LGHNA and YNFKEQ. The CDR3 length is 16 residues. Unmatched junction bases numbered 5, after V lost 0 bases and J lost 7 bases. CDR3 in amino acids: CASSQDGGTGGNEQFF. In DNA, the CDR3 is TGTGCCAGCAGCCAAGATGGGGGGACAGGGGGAAATGAGCAGTTCTTC.

The chain links TRBV11-2 to TRBJ2-7; 12 nucleotides line up with TRBD1. The junction had 10 bases not matched to a gene; V was cut back by 5 bases and J by 2 bases. The CDR3 totals 17 residues. Germline CDR1 and CDR2: SGHAT and FQNNGV. The CDR3 DNA reads TGTGCCAGCAGCAAGCGGGACAGGGGGCGCGGGGCCTACGAGCAGTACTTC. Encoded protein: CASSKRDRGRGAYEQYF.

The table lists this clonotype with a few counts. This rearrangement joins TRBV5-1 to TRBJ1-4; D remains ambiguous. The CDR3 length is 13 residues. Germline CDR1 and CDR2: SGHRS and YFSETQ. V was clipped by 0 bases and J by 8 bases, with 8 bases between them. DNA for the CDR3: TGCGCCAGCAGCTTGGCCCCAGACGAAAAACTGTTTTTT. Amino acid sequence: CASSLAPDEKLFF.

This clonotype was observed a single time. The rearrangement links TRBV7-9 to TRBJ1-2; 7 bases agree with TRBD1. After removal of 3 bases from V and 4 bases from J, the junction contained 2 bases not matched to a gene. This CDR3 contains 13 residues. Germline V lookup: CDR1 SEHNR, CDR2 FQNEAQ (reference sequence). The CDR3 spells CASSFTGVYGYTF. CDR3 nucleotide sequence: TGTGCCAGCAGCTTCACAGGGGTCTATGGCTACACCTTC.

The chain joins TRBV6-5 to TRBJ1-1; 7 positions agree with TRBD1. Germline V gives CDR1 MNHEY, CDR2 SVGAGI. This CDR3 has 16 amino acids. The V segment lost 2 bases and the J segment 1 base; nucleotides outside the gene matches: 7. CDR3 region: CASSYETGFRNTEAFF. The CDR3 DNA follows: TGTGCCAGCAGTTACGAGACAGGGTTTAGGAACACTGAAGCTTTCTTT.

This chain joins TRBV4-2 and TRBJ2-2, with TRBD1 matching over 10 bases. The CDR3 extends over 16 amino acids. The trim removed 4 bases at V and 5 bases at J, leaving 7 bases unmatched. The germline gives CDR1 LGHNA, CDR2 YNFKEQ. Written as DNA, the CDR3 is TGTGCCAGCAGCCTCGGACAGGGGGAGCAGACCGGGGAGCTGTTTTTT. This encodes CASSLGQGEQTGELFF.

The chain has TRBV7-2 and TRBJ2-2; perhaps D is TRBD1 or TRBD2 (6 bases each). V was clipped by 4 bases and J by 3 bases, with 12 bases between them. The CDR3 covers 15 residues. Germline CDR1 SGHTA, CDR2 FQGNSA. CDR3 bases: TGTGCCAGCAGCTCGGGGGCCCTCTACACCGGGGAGCTGTTTTTT. Amino acid sequence: CASSSGALYTGELFF. Based on the CDR3 plus reference TRBV7-2 and TRBJ2-2, the full variable domain is GAGVSQSPSNKVTEKGKDVELRCDPISGHTALYWYRQSLGQGLEFLIYFQGNSAPDKSGLPSDRFSAERTGGSVSTLTIQRTQQEDSAVYLCASSSGALYTGELFFGEGSRLTVL.

Comments on this clonotype: The CDR3 does not end in the conserved phenylalanine or tryptophan, so this is likely a read error. The chain is built from TRBV24-1 and TRBJ2-3; 11 positions agree with TRBD2. Germline V gene data show CDR1 as KGHDR and CDR2 as SFDVKD. The CDR3 is 19 residues long. Unmatched junction bases numbered 12, after V lost 5 bases and J lost 0 bases. This CDR3 is CATSARLAGGKGSTDTQYL. The DNA of the CDR3 is TGTGCCACCAGTGCCCGGCTAGCGGGAGGTAAAGGGAGCACAGATACGCAGTATCTT.